The rows below give T cell receptor beta chains drawn from one sample of a study of OX40 agonist ivuxolimab in advanced cancers. Using immunoSEQ multiplex PCR, the repertoire was profiled, and TCRdb retains in-frame clones only, with some absent. The sample holds tens of thousands of clones; approximately 85% are singletons and the top ten take under 4%. Sequencing was performed on CD4+ or CD8+ T cells sorted from blood, taken in a trial of the OX40 agonist ivuxolimab. The receptors originated from an adult with an advanced solid tumor such as melanoma, head and neck, liver or kidney cancer. CDR3s include the opening cysteine and the closing phenylalanine or tryptophan. The order of the fields is V gene, clone size, D gene, J gene, CDR3 DNA, CDR3 protein. The D gene is left open where the match is weak. Only some rows state a clone size, as once, few, many or a class for expanded clones.

V: TRBV11-3
size: .
D: TRBD1
J: TRBJ1-4
DNA: TGTGCCAGCAGCTTCGGGACAGGGATTAATGAAAAACTGTTTTTT
CDR3: CASSFGTGINEKLFF

V: TRBV4-3
size: .
D: .
J: TRBJ1-6
DNA: TGCGCCAGCAGCCAAGATGTGCTTGCATACTCACCCCTCCACTTT
CDR3: CASSQDVLAYSPLHF

V: TRBV7-2
size: .
D: .
J: TRBJ2-5
DNA: TGTGCCAGCAGCCAGGGGGGGCTTGGAGAGACCCAGTACTTC
CDR3: CASSQGGLGETQYF

V: TRBV5-6
size: .
D: .
J: TRBJ1-3
DNA: TGTGCCAGCAGCTTGGTTAGTGGCACCATATATTTT
CDR3: CASSLVSGTIYF

V: TRBV19
size: few
D: .
J: TRBJ2-1
DNA: TGTGCCAGTAGTGCCCGCCCCAGCACAGGGCAGTTCTTC
CDR3: CASSARPSTGQFF

V: TRBV9
size: .
D: .
J: TRBJ2-3
DNA: TGTGCCAGCAGCGGATACAGGGATTCACACAGCCCAGATACGCAGTATTTT
CDR3: CASSGYRDSHSPDTQYF

V: TRBV5-6
size: .
D: TRBD1
J: TRBJ2-2
DNA: TGTGCCAGCAGCCCTCCGACAGGGTCGGTCACCGGGGAGCTGTTTTTT
CDR3: CASSPPTGSVTGELFF

V: TRBV7-6
size: .
D: .
J: TRBJ1-3
DNA: TGTGCCAGCAGCTTAGGGGCCGGGGGCTTCTCTGGAAACACCATATATTTT
CDR3: CASSLGAGGFSGNTIYF

V: TRBV9
size: .
D: .
J: TRBJ2-2
DNA: TGTGCCAGCAGCGTAGAGCTCCCACTTATTGGGGACACCGGGGAGCTGTTTTTT
CDR3: CASSVELPLIGDTGELFF

V: TRBV7-2
size: few
D: TRBD2
J: TRBJ2-6
DNA: TGTGCCAGCAGCCGCGCAGGACTAGCGACCTCTGGGGCCAACGTCCTGACTTTC
CDR3: CASSRAGLATSGANVLTF

V: TRBV15
size: once
D: TRBD1
J: TRBJ1-4
DNA: TGTGCCACCAGCACACCAGACAGGGCGGGAGATGAAAAACTGTTTTTT
CDR3: CATSTPDRAGDEKLFF

V: TRBV5-4
size: .
D: .
J: TRBJ1-1
DNA: TGTGCCAGCACCCCTTCGACCGATGTAACTGAAGCTTTCTTT
CDR3: CASTPSTDVTEAFF